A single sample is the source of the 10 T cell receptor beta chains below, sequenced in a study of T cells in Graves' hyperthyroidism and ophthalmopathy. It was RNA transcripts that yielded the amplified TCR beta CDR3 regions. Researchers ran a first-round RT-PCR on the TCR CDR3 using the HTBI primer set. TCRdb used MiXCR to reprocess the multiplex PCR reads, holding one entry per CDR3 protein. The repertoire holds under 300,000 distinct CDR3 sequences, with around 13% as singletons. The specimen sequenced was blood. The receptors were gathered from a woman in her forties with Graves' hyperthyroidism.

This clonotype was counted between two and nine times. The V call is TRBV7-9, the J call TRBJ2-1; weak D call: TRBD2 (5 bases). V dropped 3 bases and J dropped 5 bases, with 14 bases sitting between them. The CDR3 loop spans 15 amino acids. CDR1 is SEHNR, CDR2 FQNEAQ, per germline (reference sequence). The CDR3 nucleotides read TGTGCCAGCAGCTTCCGAGGGCTAGAGGACAATGAGCAGTTCTTC. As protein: CASSFRGLEDNEQFF.

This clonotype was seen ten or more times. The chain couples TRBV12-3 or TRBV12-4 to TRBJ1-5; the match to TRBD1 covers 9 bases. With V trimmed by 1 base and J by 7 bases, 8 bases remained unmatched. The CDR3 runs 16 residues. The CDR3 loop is CASSLVGQGRLQPQHF. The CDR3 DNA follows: TGTGCCAGCAGTTTAGTGGGACAGGGTAGGTTACAGCCCCAGCATTTT.

CDR3 protein: CATSALDRRTNYGYTF. The CDR3 nucleotides are TGTGCCACCAGTGCCCTAGACAGGAGAACTAACTATGGCTACACCTTC. The rearrangement joins TRBV24-1 to TRBJ1-2, with a possible D match to TRBD1 (6 bases). V was pared by 5 bases and J by 0 bases, with 15 bases between. This CDR3 comprises 16 residues. CDR1 and CDR2 (germline): KGHDR, SFDVKD.

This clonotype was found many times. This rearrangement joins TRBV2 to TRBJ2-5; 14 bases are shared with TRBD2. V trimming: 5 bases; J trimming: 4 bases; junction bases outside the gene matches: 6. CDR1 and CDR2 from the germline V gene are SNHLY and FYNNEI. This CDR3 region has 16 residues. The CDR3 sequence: CASSPGLAGDAETQYF. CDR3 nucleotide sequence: TGTGCCAGCAGTCCGGGACTAGCGGGAGATGCAGAGACCCAGTACTTC.

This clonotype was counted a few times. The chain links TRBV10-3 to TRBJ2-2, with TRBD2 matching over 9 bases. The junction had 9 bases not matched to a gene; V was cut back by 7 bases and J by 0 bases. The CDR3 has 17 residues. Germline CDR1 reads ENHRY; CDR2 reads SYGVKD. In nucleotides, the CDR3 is TGTGCCATCATCCAAAGTATAGCGGGGGCGAACACCGGGGAGCTGTTTTTT. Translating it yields CAIIQSIAGANTGELFF.

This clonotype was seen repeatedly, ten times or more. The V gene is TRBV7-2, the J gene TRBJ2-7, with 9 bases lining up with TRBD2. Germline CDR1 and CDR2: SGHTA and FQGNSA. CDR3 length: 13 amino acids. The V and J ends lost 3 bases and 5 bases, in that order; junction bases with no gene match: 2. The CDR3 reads CASSLRGGDEQYF. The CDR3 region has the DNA TGTGCCAGCAGCTTGCGGGGGGGCGACGAGCAGTACTTC.

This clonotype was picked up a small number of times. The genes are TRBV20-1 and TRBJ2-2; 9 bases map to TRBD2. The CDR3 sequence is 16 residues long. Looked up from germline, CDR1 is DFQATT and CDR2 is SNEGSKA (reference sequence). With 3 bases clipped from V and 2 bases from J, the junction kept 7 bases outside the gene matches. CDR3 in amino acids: CSARELREGNTGELFF. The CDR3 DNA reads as TGCAGTGCTAGGGAGTTGCGGGAGGGAAACACCGGGGAGCTGTTTTTT.

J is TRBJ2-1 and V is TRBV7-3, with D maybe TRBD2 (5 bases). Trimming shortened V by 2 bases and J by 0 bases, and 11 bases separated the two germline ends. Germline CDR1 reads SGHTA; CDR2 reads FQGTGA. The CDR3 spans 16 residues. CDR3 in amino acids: CASSLAGISSYNEQFF. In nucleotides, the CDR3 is TGTGCCAGCAGCTTAGCGGGTATAAGCTCCTACAATGAGCAGTTCTTC. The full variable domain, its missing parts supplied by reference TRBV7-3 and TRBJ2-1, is GAGVSQTPSNKVTEKGKYVELRCDPISGHTALYWYRQSLGQGPEFLIYFQGTGAADDSGLPNDRFFAVRPEGSVSTLKIQRTERGDSAVYLCASSLAGISSYNEQFFGPGTRLTVL.

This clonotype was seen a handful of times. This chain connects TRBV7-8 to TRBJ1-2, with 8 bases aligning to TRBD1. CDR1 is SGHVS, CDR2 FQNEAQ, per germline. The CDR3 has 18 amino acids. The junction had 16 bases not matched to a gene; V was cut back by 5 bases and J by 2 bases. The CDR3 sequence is CASSLIFKPGQVNYGYTF. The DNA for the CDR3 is TGTGCCAGCAGCCTGATTTTTAAGCCGGGACAGGTCAACTATGGCTACACCTTC.

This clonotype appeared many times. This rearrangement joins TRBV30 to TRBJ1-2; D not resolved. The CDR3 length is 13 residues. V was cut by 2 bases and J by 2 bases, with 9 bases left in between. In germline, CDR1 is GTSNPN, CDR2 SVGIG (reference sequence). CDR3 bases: TGTGCCTGGAGTAGGGATGAAAACTATGGCTACACCTTC. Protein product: CAWSRDENYGYTF.